This TCR beta chain emerged from a study of T cells and Merkel cell carcinoma outcomes. Points from the study as a whole: Repertoire plus T-cell density reportedly predicted Merkel cell carcinoma outcomes.

The assay was immunoSEQ multiplex PCR, and TCRdb's table has in-frame clones only and misses some. The repertoire holds 15,000 to 19,000 clones, with more than 75% as singletons. The CDR3 is 12 amino acids. Germline assignment: CDR1 SNHLY and CDR2 FYNNEI. Deletions cut 8 bases from V and 5 bases from J, with 11 bases between. Note on this clone: Its specificity is unknown.

Sample: tumor tissue from Merkel cell carcinoma. The clonotype originates from a human donor with Merkel cell carcinoma. The chain has TRBV2 and TRBJ2-3, with D maybe TRBD2 (5 bases). The CDR3 coding sequence is TGTGCCAGCCACACTAGAAGAGATACGCAGTATTTT. Translation: CASHTRRDTQYF. Supplemented by reference TRBV2 and TRBJ2-3, the full variable domain reads EPEVTQTPSHQVTQMGQEVILRCVPISNHLYFYWYRQILGQKVEFLVSFYNNEISEKSEIFDDQFSVERPDGSNFTLKIRSTKLEDSAMYFCASHTRRDTQYFGPGTRLTVL.